The T cell receptor (beta chain) under discussion was sequenced for a study of a mutant IDH1 vaccine in newly diagnosed glioma. Study at large: The treated population exhibited a male proportion of 62.5%, a female proportion of 37.5%, and a mean age of roughly 39 years.

Germline lookup yields CDR1 GTSNPN and CDR2 SVGIG (reference sequence). V lost 0 bases and J 8 bases, leaving 19 bases between the germline ends. This CDR3 is 15 amino acids long. Assay used: immunoSEQ multiplex PCR; TCRdb lists only in-frame clones, some missing. The table shows tens of thousands of clones, with about four fifths occurring only once. A note on this clone: Its antigen is unidentified.

Time point defined: week 23, last vaccination. Each vaccine dose was 300 ug of mutant IDH1 20-mer peptide, with topical imiquimod. The donor cohort comprised cases of new WHO grade 3 or 4 IDH1-mutant, ATRX-lost astrocytoma. This rearrangement joins TRBV30 to TRBJ1-2; no clear D gene. The clonotype was recovered from a man in his forties or fifties with glioma. Sequencing was performed on PBMCs, taken from a glioma patient whose treatment included an IDH1 peptide vaccine. This CDR3 is CAWSVMGKKIYGYTF. As DNA, the CDR3 is TGTGCCTGGAGTGTAATGGGCAAGAAGATTTACGGCTACACCTTC. Full variable domain (missing parts from reference TRBV30 and TRBJ1-2): SQTIHQWPATLVQPVGSPLSLECTVEGTSNPNLYWYRQAAGRGLQLLFYSVGIGQISSEVPQNLSASRPQDRQFILSSKKLLLSDSGFYLCAWSVMGKKIYGYTFGSGTRLTVV.